This T cell receptor (beta chain) derives from a study of shared clonotypes between healthy human individuals. General study results and limits: In contrast to clonotypes shared by all four donors, non-shared clonotypes had lower generation probabilities.

Once extracted for a subset, genomic DNA was divided evenly among several immunoSEQ plates. Authors' analysis steps: ImmunoSEQ only sent back junction sequences with no quality scores, so filtering was done differently. Measured with immunoSEQ multiplex PCR; TCRdb has only the in-frame clones, and not every one. From that table come the V and J calls and clone size; the DNA was used to work out D and trimming. Of 1,400,000 or so clones in the sample, approximately 98.5% were seen once. Comment on this clone: Its antigen remains unknown.

Germline lookup yields CDR1 MNHNY and CDR2 SVGAGI (reference sequence). The CDR3 runs 16 residues. The junction had 11 bases not matched to a gene; V was cut back by 4 bases and J by 7 bases. Sequenced material: naive CD4+ T cells sorted from blood. The subset here: CD45RA+ positively selected. The V gene is TRBV6-6, the J gene TRBJ1-3, with TRBD1 identical over 9 bases. The TCR comes from a young man in good health. The CDR3 DNA reads TGTGCCAGCAGTTGGAAGATAAAGACAGGGGGGAACACCATATATTTT. Its protein product is CASSWKIKTGGNTIYF.